One sample yielded the 2 T cell receptor beta chains listed below, sequenced in a study of cytomegalovirus exposure and HLA in healthy donors (dated by TCRdb to 2016 to 2017). Library preparation used the immunoSEQ multiplex PCR assay. The multiplex PCR relied on a mix of 60 forward primers for TCR Vbeta segments and 13 reverse primers for TCR Jbeta segments. As stored in TCRdb, this immuneACCESS dataset retains in-frame rearrangements with V and J assigned. A fraction of the clones does not appear; measured against another copy, unresolved V genes explain less than half of the discrepancy, and the remainder lacks a known reason. In this sample the table shows roughly 97,000 clones, over 9.5% of which occur a single time. 5.8% of the sample goes to the ten largest clones. The source material was PBMCs. The receptors stem from a middle-aged man in good health and CMV-seropositive.

This clone has a handful of counts. This chain links TRBV25-1 with TRBJ2-5; weak D call: TRBD2 (6 bases). The germline V gene encodes CDR1 MGHDK and CDR2 SYGVNS. Trimming stripped 0 bases from V and 4 bases from J, with 12 bases between. This CDR3 comprises 15 residues. CDR3 sequence (DNA): TGTGCCAGCAGTGAATATATCTGGGAGGCAGAGACCCAGTACTTC. Protein sequence: CASSEYIWEAETQYF.

This clone was seen a few times. J is TRBJ1-4 and V is TRBV4-2, with 9 bases matching TRBD1. The CDR3 is 17 amino acids. Germline values: CDR1 LGHNA, CDR2 YNFKEQ. V was clipped by 0 bases and J by 7 bases; unmatched bases: 9. DNA of the CDR3: TGTGCCAGCAGCCAAGAGCTCTTCAACAGGGGGCTTGAAAAACTGTTTTTT. This codes for CASSQELFNRGLEKLFF.